The 2 T cell receptor beta chains listed next were all sequenced from one sample in a study of shared clonotypes between healthy human individuals. Generated by immunoSEQ multiplex PCR, the TCRdb table keeps only in-frame clones and is missing some. The top ten hold over 10% of the sample, which has about 490,000 clones, 76% seen once. The material sequenced was PBMCs. The receptors were sampled from a woman aged 40 to 50 in good health. Some clones in this sample may be carry-over from other donors' samples.

This clone was detected only a few times. The chain joins TRBV2 to TRBJ2-1; the D is unclear. The CDR3 spans 13 residues. V lost 4 bases, J lost 5 bases, and 9 bases lay in between. Germline lookup yields CDR1 SNHLY and CDR2 FYNNEI. In DNA, the CDR3 is TGTGCCAGCAGTGTGGAGATTCACAATGAGCAGTTCTTC. Protein sequence: CASSVEIHNEQFF.

Note on this clone: The sample carries other DNA sequences with the same CDR3. The chain carries TRBV6-1 and TRBJ1-2; D unclear. V lost 2 bases and J lost 1, with 5 bases in between. The CDR3 contains 13 residues. The V gene's germline CDR1 is MNHNS and CDR2 SASEGT. As DNA, the CDR3 is TGTGCCAGCAGTGAATCAAGTAACTATGGCTACACCTTC. Protein sequence: CASSESSNYGYTF.